This TCR beta chain was recorded in a study of beta chain features in type 1 diabetes. General study points: Type 1 diabetes patients had VDJ junctions that carried fewer insertions and more deletions. Short templates might get an advantage during PCR, and this would be equal in patients and controls.

Every isolated RNA sample was fully reverse transcribed, so sequencing captured expressed TCRB transcripts. Read counts averaged around 3.6 million for samples of naive, central memory and regulatory T cells. Sequenced by immunoSEQ multiplex PCR; TCRdb stores in-frame clones only, minus some. The table has 810,000 or so clones, around a sixth seen once. This CDR3 comprises 15 residues. Germline CDR1 and CDR2: SGHDT and YYEEEE. The V gene end was trimmed by 2 bases and the J gene end by 8 bases; junction bases not matched to a gene: 11. Turning to this clone: Its specificity is not known.

The sequenced sample was naive CD4+ T cells from blood. This clonotype was obtained from a woman younger than 35 in good health. This chain connects TRBV5-6 to TRBJ1-2; TRBD1 aligns across 8 bases. The CDR3 nucleotides are TGTGCCAGCAGCTTAGTGGACAGGGAGGTTGTGGGCTACACCTTC. The encoded protein is CASSLVDREVVGYTF.